Below, one T cell receptor beta chain is given with its context. The antigen is undetermined. The data were obtained in a study of cytomegalovirus exposure and HLA in healthy donors. Looking at the study overall: Within an early data release were tens of millions of unique TCRs drawn from HLA-typed donors. Most genotyped donors, approximately 77% of about 430, had Caucasian-associated genetic ancestry. Study-wide results and caveats: Most TCR sequences showed up rarely, but some public TCRs showed up in many donors. In vitro work confirmed that three CMV-associated chains recognize CMV antigens.

This CDR3 region has 16 residues. Germline V gives CDR1 SGHRS, CDR2 YFSETQ. The V segment lost 3 bases and the J segment 2 bases; nucleotides outside the gene matches: 10. 13 Jbeta primers and 60 Vbeta primers were used for the PCR. Sequencing used immunoSEQ multiplex PCR; TCRdb keeps in-frame clones, though not all of them. This sample has 45,000 to 65,000 clones, with 77% found just once. This chain links TRBV5-1 with TRBJ2-7; 8 positions match TRBD1. This receptor was taken from a woman aged 40 to 50 in good health and CMV-seropositive. The sequenced material came from PBMCs. The CDR3: CASSSGTGHTTYEQYF. The CDR3 DNA reads TGCGCCAGCAGCTCAGGGACAGGTCATACTACCTACGAGCAGTACTTC.